The 20 T cell receptor beta chains below come from one sample, sequenced in a study of shared T cell receptors in the human thymus. The assay was immunoSEQ multiplex PCR, and TCRdb's table has in-frame clones only and misses some. Of hundreds of thousands of clones in the sample, around 87% were seen once. These data are also associated with another study on human thymus T cells.

The sequencing input was thymocytes. These receptors came from a boy less than two years old with a congenital heart defect.

This clone came up a few times. The chain joins TRBV4-3 to TRBJ1-3; possibly TRBD1 for D (5 bases). V lost 0 bases and J lost 4, with 19 bases in between. CDR1 is LGHNA, CDR2 YSLEER, per germline. The CDR3 has 18 amino acids. CDR3 coding DNA: TGCGCCAGCAGCCAAGAGTCAAAAGTCTCAGGGTCAGGAAACACCATATATTTT. Protein: CASSQESKVSGSGNTIYF.

This chain joins TRBV7-6 and TRBJ1-1, with 9 bases fitting TRBD1. CDR1 and CDR2 (germline): SGHVS, FNYEAQ. J was trimmed by 1 base and V by 5 bases; bases with no gene match: 14. CDR3 length: 18 residues. The CDR3 DNA reads TGTGCCAGCAGCCCTGGGGGACAGGGACCGGGGCGGAACACTGAAGCTTTCTTT. Amino acids: CASSPGGQGPGRNTEAFF.

The chain recombines TRBV13 with TRBJ2-1, with D possibly being TRBD2 (5 bases). Germline CDR1 is PRHDT and CDR2 is FYEKMQ (reference sequence). This CDR3 has 15 amino acids. Trimming removed 4 bases from V and 4 bases from J, with 14 bases in between. Here the CDR3 reads CASSSKLRGYNEQFF. Here the CDR3 DNA reads TGTGCCAGCAGCTCCAAACTCCGGGGATACAATGAGCAGTTCTTC.

The rearrangement links TRBV5-4 to TRBJ2-7; 8 bases align to TRBD1. V was pared by 0 bases and J by 2 bases, with 19 bases of the junction left unmatched. Germline V lookup: CDR1 SGHNT, CDR2 YYREEE (reference sequence). CDR3 length: 20 residues. The CDR3, as DNA: TGTGCCAGCAGCTTGGAACGAGATCAGGGGGCTCCGAATGCGGCCTACGAGCAGTACTTC. It encodes CASSLERDQGAPNAAYEQYF.

The chain is built from TRBV7-2 and TRBJ2-5, with 7 bases matching TRBD1. The V and J ends lost 2 bases and 2 bases, in that order; junction bases with no gene match: 14. This CDR3 comprises 18 residues. The germline V gene encodes CDR1 SGHTA and CDR2 FQGNSA. The DNA of the CDR3 is TGTGCCAGCAGCTTACCGGGGAGTGAGGGGGCTATACAAGAGACCCAGTACTTC. Translation gives CASSLPGSEGAIQETQYF.

The CDR3 coding sequence is TGCGCCAGCAGCGCCAGACAGGCCGCCCATACCTACGAGCAGTACTTC. It is translated as CASSARQAAHTYEQYF. The chain is built from TRBV5-1 and TRBJ2-7, with D possibly matching TRBD1 (6 bases). Per germline, CDR1 SGHRS and CDR2 YFSETQ. The CDR3 length is 16 residues. Between the trimmed V and J ends, which lost 4 bases and 2 bases, there was a span of 19 bases.

The chain joins TRBV6-5 to TRBJ2-1; 7 bases agree with TRBD2. Germline V gene data show CDR1 as MNHEY and CDR2 as SVGAGI. The CDR3 covers 15 residues. V lost 2 bases to trimming and J lost 6 bases; unmatched junction nucleotides: 7. The DNA for the CDR3 is TGTGCCAGCAGTTACCCGGGAGGTCCATTCAATGAGCAGTTCTTC. Its protein is CASSYPGGPFNEQFF.

As DNA, the CDR3 is TGCGCCAGCAGCTTGCTGACTAGCGGGGGTGTTGCAGATACGCAGTATTTT. Its protein is CASSLLTSGGVADTQYF. The chain has TRBV5-1 and TRBJ2-3; 12 bases are shared with TRBD2. This CDR3 has 17 amino acids. Germline CDR1 reads SGHRS; CDR2 reads YFSETQ. With 1 base clipped from V and 4 bases from J, the junction kept 7 bases outside the gene matches.

The V and J genes are TRBV15 and TRBJ2-5; tentative D call: TRBD2 (5 bases). CDR1 is LNHNV, CDR2 YYDKDF, per germline (reference sequence). The CDR3 runs 21 residues. V lost 1 base and J lost 5, with 32 bases in between. The CDR3: CATSRVVFADQLGRDWETQYF. CDR3 DNA: TGTGCCACCAGCAGAGTTGTTTTTGCGGACCAACTAGGGAGAGATTGGGAGACCCAGTACTTC.

V usage is TRBV5-4 and J usage is TRBJ2-7, with a weak D call TRBD1 (6 bases). Trimming removed 2 bases from V and 6 bases from J, with 18 bases in between. The CDR3 is 15 residues long. Per the germline V gene, CDR1 is SGHNT and CDR2 is YYREEE (reference sequence). CDR3 sequence (DNA): TGTGCCAGCAGCTTTAGTAGAGGGTGGGGGCGCGAGCAGTACTTC. Translated: CASSFSRGWGREQYF.

The rearrangement uses TRBV19 and TRBJ2-5, with 11 bases fitting TRBD2. Germline CDR1 reads LNHDA; CDR2 reads SQIVND (reference sequence). V dropped 3 bases and J dropped 3; count of bases not matched to a gene: 6. There are 16 residues in the CDR3. The CDR3 is CASSMQQTSGEETQYF. The CDR3 DNA follows: TGTGCCAGTAGTATGCAACAGACTAGCGGGGAAGAGACCCAGTACTTC.

The chain employs TRBV11-2 and TRBJ2-7; D is ambiguous. The V end was cut by 0 bases, the J end by 5 bases, with 8 bases between. Germline loops: CDR1 SGHAT, CDR2 FQNNGV. The CDR3 spans 13 residues. Here the CDR3 DNA reads TGTGCCAGCAGCTTAGAACCTCGGGACGAGCAGTACTTC. This codes for CASSLEPRDEQYF.

This clone has a single count. This chain connects TRBV30 to TRBJ1-3; D gene uncertain. Germline V gives CDR1 GTSNPN, CDR2 SVGIG (reference sequence). There are 15 residues in the CDR3. The ends were cut back, 0 bases at V and 3 bases at J, with 12 bases in the middle. The CDR3 here is CAWSVLSSNGNTIYF. The DNA for the CDR3 is TGTGCCTGGAGTGTACTAAGCTCTAATGGAAACACCATATATTTT.

This clone was observed once. J is TRBJ2-3 and V is TRBV2; D unresolved. V lost 9 bases to trimming and J lost 1 base, with 14 bases between them. The CDR3 has 14 residues. From germline, CDR1 is SNHLY and CDR2 FYNNEI. CDR3 loop: CARASGYGTDTQYF. Written as DNA, the CDR3 is TGTGCCAGGGCGTCCGGGTACGGCACAGATACGCAGTATTTT.

J is TRBJ1-5 and V is TRBV28; no clear D gene. V was shortened by 7 bases and J by 0 bases, with 10 bases between the two germline ends. This CDR3 has 14 residues. The germline V gene has CDR1 MDHEN and CDR2 SYDVKM. CDR3 sequence (DNA): TGTGCCAGCACCCAGAAATATAGCAATCAGCCCCAGCATTTT. Its protein is CASTQKYSNQPQHF.

The chain couples TRBV9 to TRBJ2-2; D is perhaps TRBD2 (7 bases). Trimming stripped 3 bases from V and 4 bases from J, with 19 bases between. CDR1 and CDR2 from the germline V gene are SGDLS and YYNGEE. The CDR3 has 17 amino acids. Written as DNA, the CDR3 is TGTGCCAGCAGCGCCTTAAGGGGGGGAGGTCTCACCGGGGAGCTGTTTTTT. It encodes CASSALRGGGLTGELFF.

This rearrangement joins TRBV2 to TRBJ2-7, with 7 bases aligning to TRBD1. Trimming removed 3 bases from V and 0 bases from J; junction bases left unmatched: 5. The CDR3 loop spans 15 amino acids. Per the germline V gene, CDR1 is SNHLY and CDR2 is FYNNEI. CDR3: CASSDPGQSSYEQYF. In DNA form, the CDR3 reads TGTGCCAGCAGTGACCCGGGACAGAGCTCCTACGAGCAGTACTTC.

The V call is TRBV11-2, the J call TRBJ1-1; TRBD1 matches 7 bases. This CDR3 has 15 residues. Germline-derived CDR1 and CDR2 are SGHAT and FQNNGV. The ends lost 5 bases at V and 4 bases at J; junction bases unmatched: 10. CDR3 sequence reads: CASSPNRGPFTEAFF. CDR3 coding DNA: TGTGCCAGCAGCCCGAACAGGGGACCGTTCACTGAAGCTTTCTTT.

The chain is built from TRBV5-4 and TRBJ2-1; the match to TRBD2 covers 8 bases. Germline CDR1 and CDR2: SGHNT and YYREEE (reference sequence). The CDR3 has 18 residues. V lost 9 bases, J lost 2 bases, and 19 bases stayed unmatched. The CDR3 loop is CATHPGLGPSLTYNEQFF. CDR3 sequence (DNA): TGTGCCACACATCCGGGACTAGGACCGTCTTTAACCTACAATGAGCAGTTCTTC.

The J gene is TRBJ1-5, the V gene TRBV28; no firm D call. Germline-derived CDR1 and CDR2 are MDHEN and SYDVKM. Trimming removed 6 bases from V and 4 bases from J, with 13 bases in between. The CDR3 totals 14 residues. The DNA of the CDR3 is TGTGCCAGCAGCCACACAAGAGGTAATCAGCCCCAGCATTTT. Translation: CASSHTRGNQPQHF.